This T cell receptor beta chain was documented in a study of blood T cell repertoires in COVID-19 (dated by TCRdb to 2019 to 2021). Turning to the overall study: Samples covering the acute and convalescent phases of COVID-19 were provided by collaborators in the United States, Italy and Spain. The material from the prospective study consisted of cDNA or gDNA derived from T cells, B-cell-depleted T cells, or PBMCs. Deeply sampled blood TCRbeta repertoires from subjects exposed to, actively infected with, or recovered from COVID-19 were included in the dataset. The repertoires were made available in a free public database intended to serve as a resource for research on the immune response to SARS-CoV-2. Samples came from the ongoing ImmuneRACE study (first 160 participants) plus 1,254 subjects from 6 global collaborators. Sample metadata almost always included a de-identified subject ID, COVID-19 status, age in years and sex. Where HLA class I and class II types were available, the types were taken from metadata supplied by the sample provider, not from assay-based typing. Here is what the overall study found, with its caveats: The amount of clinical and demographic metadata varied by source and participant and was provided uncurated.

The immunoSEQ Assay, a bias-controlled multiplex PCR, was used to amplify TCRbeta CDR3 regions from genomic DNA. The original methods were these. The number of nucleated cells in each sample was estimated by amplification of reference gene primers within the assay. Sequence reads were collapsed and filtered to measure the absolute abundance of every unique TCRbeta CDR3 rearrangement. For each sample, productive Simpson clonality was calculated as the square root of Simpson's diversity index over productive rearrangements. TCRdb provides this immuneACCESS table in a form limited to in-frame rearrangements. Some clones are lacking; in checked studies, under half of them reflect an unresolved V gene, and why the rest are absent is not known. V, J and clone size are those of that table, while D and trimming were read from the DNA. Across this sample there are 200,000 or so clones, with 80% seen only once. The top ten hold nearly 7.5% of the sample.

Participants in the prospective study were aged about 18 to 95 years, lived in 24 United States geographic areas, and enrolled through a virtual design. In the prospective study, cohorts were assigned on the basis of participant-reported clinical history obtained from a screening survey and a study questionnaire. In the prospective study, whole blood, serum and a nasopharyngeal or oropharyngeal swab were collected from each participant by mobile phlebotomists. Participants in the prospective study had the option to provide additional blood draws and questionnaires over a roughly 2-month period. Before DNA extraction, prospective study blood samples were shipped either frozen or at room temperature. This clone came up once. Its antigen remains unidentified. The record has no base qualities; no much larger clone is one base away. Spanning cysteine to phenylalanine, the CDR3 consists of 14 amino acids. CDR3 DNA only is kept here, 42 bases in frame from base 1. V is cut back by 6 bases and J by 6 bases, with 9 bases in the junction unmatched. CDR1 MNHEY and CDR2 SMNVEV were looked up in the germline V gene (reference sequence).

The chain links TRBV27 with TRBJ1-2, with 8 bases aligning to TRBD1. The sample comprised PBMCs or T cells enriched from blood (not recorded which). The source of this sequence is a woman in her 40s with acute COVID-19. This receptor carries the CDR3 CASRGTGFGDGYTF. The bases read TGTGCCAGCAGGGGGACAGGCTTTGGCGATGGCTACACCTTC.